This T cell receptor beta chain was captured in a study of blood T cell repertoires in COVID-19. In the study overall: Sites in the United States, Italy and Spain provided acute and convalescent COVID-19 samples. T cells, B-cell-depleted T cells, or PBMCs provided the cDNA or gDNA that served as material.

The germline gives CDR1 MNHNY, CDR2 SVGAGI (reference sequence). The CDR3 is made up of 13 amino acids. Between the trimmed V and J ends, which lost 0 bases and 10 bases, there was a span of 12 bases. How the authors handled the data: Amplification with reference gene primers provided the estimates of nucleated cell counts. Assay used: immunoSEQ multiplex PCR; TCRdb lists only in-frame clones, some missing. V and J calls and clone size are those listed in that table; D and trimming were worked out from the DNA. Among approximately 240,000 clones listed, approximately 80% were seen once. Sequenced material: peripheral blood. The clonotype originates from a woman between 40 and 55 years old with active or convalescent COVID-19. The chain employs TRBV6-6 and TRBJ1-1, with D possibly being TRBD1 (5 bases). The CDR3 nucleotides read TGTGCCAGCAGTTACTCTGGAAGGAGGGGAGCTTTCTTT. Protein sequence: CASSYSGRRGAFF.